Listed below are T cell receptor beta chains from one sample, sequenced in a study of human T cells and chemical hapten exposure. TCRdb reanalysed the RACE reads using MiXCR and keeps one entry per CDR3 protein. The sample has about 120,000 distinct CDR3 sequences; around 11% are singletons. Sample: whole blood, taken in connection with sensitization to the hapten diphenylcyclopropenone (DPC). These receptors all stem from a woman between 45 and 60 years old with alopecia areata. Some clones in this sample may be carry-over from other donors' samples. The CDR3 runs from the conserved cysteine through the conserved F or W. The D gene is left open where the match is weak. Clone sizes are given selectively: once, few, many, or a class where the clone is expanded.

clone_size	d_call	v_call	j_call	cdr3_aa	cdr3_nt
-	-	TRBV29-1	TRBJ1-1	CSVERGANTEAFF	TGCAGCGTTGAAAGAGGGGCGAACACTGAAGCTTTCTTT
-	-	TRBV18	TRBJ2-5	CASSPLHRETQYF	TGTGCCAGCTCACCACTCCACAGAGAGACCCAGTACTTC
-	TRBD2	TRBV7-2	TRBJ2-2	CASSLEPGLAGGYTGELFF	TGTGCCAGCAGCTTAGAGCCGGGACTAGCGGGGGGTTACACCGGGGAGCTGTTTTTT
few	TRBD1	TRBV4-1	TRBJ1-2	CASSQDRDRNNYGYTF	TGCGCCAGCAGCCAAGATAGGGACAGGAATAACTATGGCTACACCTTC
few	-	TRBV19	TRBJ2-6	CASSTTGLGANVLTF	TGTGCCAGTAGTACCACAGGGCTTGGGGCCAACGTCCTGACTTTC
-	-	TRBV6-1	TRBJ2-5	CASSEIARETQYF	TGTGCCAGCAGTGAAATCGCCCGAGAGACCCAGTACTTC
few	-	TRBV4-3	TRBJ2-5	CASSQEKIQETQYF	TGCGCCAGCAGCCAAGAGAAAATCCAAGAGACCCAGTACTTC
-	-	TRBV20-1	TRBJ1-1	CSARTANTEAFF	TGCAGTGCAAGGACAGCGAACACTGAAGCTTTCTTT
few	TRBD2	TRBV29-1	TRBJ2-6	CSVAGRAFSGANVLTF	TGCAGCGTTGCCGGGAGGGCTTTTAGTGGGGCCAACGTCCTGACTTTC
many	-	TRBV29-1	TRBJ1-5	CSVEGSGQPQHF	TGCAGCGTTGAGGGGTCCGGGCAGCCCCAGCATTTT
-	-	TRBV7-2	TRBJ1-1	CASSPRQVMGNTEAFF	TGTGCCAGCAGCCCACGACAGGTTATGGGGAACACTGAAGCTTTCTTT
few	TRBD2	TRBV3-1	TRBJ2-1	CASSQGGGGDGYEQFF	TGTGCCAGCAGCCAAGGAGGCGGGGGGGATGGTTATGAGCAGTTCTTC
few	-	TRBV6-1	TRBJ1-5	CASGGLQPQHF	TGTGCCAGCGGCGGACTTCAGCCCCAGCATTTT
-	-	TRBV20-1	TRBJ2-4	CSASQAAKNIQYF	TGCAGTGCTAGCCAAGCGGCCAAAAACATTCAGTACTTC
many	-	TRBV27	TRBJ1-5	CASSPERQLHQPQHF	TGTGCCAGCAGTCCCGAACGACAGTTGCATCAGCCCCAGCATTTT
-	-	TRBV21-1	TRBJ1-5	CASRRDVPNQPQHF	TGTGCCAGCCGCCGGGACGTTCCCAATCAGCCCCAGCATTTT
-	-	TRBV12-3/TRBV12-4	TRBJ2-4	CASSPLRDESGVAKNIQYF	TGTGCCAGCAGCCCGCTCCGGGACGAAAGTGGGGTAGCCAAAAACATTCAGTACTTC
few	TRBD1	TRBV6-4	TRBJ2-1	CASSAGQGAGNEQFF	TGTGCCAGCAGTGCGGGACAGGGGGCTGGCAATGAGCAGTTCTTC
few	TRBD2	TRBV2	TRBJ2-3	CASNPPSGTSGTDTQYF	TGTGCCAGCAACCCCCCATCCGGGACTAGCGGCACAGATACGCAGTATTTT
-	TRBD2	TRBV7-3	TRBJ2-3	CASSPGLAGGTDTQYF	TGTGCCAGCAGCCCGGGACTAGCGGGGGGCACAGATACGCAGTATTTT
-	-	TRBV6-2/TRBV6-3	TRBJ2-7	CASSWTNYDEQYF	TGTGCCAGCAGTTGGACTAATTACGACGAGCAGTACTTC
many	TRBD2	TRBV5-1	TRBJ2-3	CASSSRGGGAADTQYF	TGCGCCAGCAGCTCCCGCGGCGGGGGGGCCGCAGATACGCAGTATTTT
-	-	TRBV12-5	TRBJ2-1	CASGPDRSSYNEQFF	TGTGCTAGTGGCCCGGACAGAAGCTCCTACAATGAGCAGTTCTTC
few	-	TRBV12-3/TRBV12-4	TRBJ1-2	CASSPYGRLPAHYGYTF	TGTGCCAGCAGTCCCTATGGTCGCTTACCGGCCCACTATGGCTACACCTTC
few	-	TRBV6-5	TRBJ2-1	CASSTQGGIYNEQFF	TGTGCCAGCAGTACGCAGGGGGGGATTTACAATGAGCAGTTCTTC
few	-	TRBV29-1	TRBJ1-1	CSVDQVSNTEAFF	TGCAGCGTTGATCAGGTCTCGAACACTGAAGCTTTCTTT
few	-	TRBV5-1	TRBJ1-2	CASSLGQDKDYGYTF	TGCGCCAGCAGCTTGGGGCAGGACAAGGACTATGGCTACACCTTC
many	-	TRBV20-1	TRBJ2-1	CSARASERGAYNEQFF	TGCAGTGCTAGAGCTTCGGAGCGAGGGGCCTACAATGAGCAGTTCTTC
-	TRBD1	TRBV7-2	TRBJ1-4	CASSGQTGANEKLFF	TGTGCCAGCAGCGGACAGACAGGGGCTAATGAAAAACTGTTTTTT
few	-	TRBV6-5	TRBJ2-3	CASSYGGGADTQYF	TGTGCCAGCAGTTACGGTGGGGGGGCGGATACGCAGTATTTT
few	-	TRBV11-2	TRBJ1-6	CASSQSVVPNSPLHF	TGTGCCAGCAGCCAATCAGTGGTACCTAATTCACCCCTCCACTTT